Sequencing of this T cell receptor (beta chain) was carried out in a study of T cell clones after liver transplantation. From germline, CDR1 is MDHEN and CDR2 SYDVKM. The germline V and J ends were trimmed by 4 bases and 0 bases, with 6 bases remaining between them. This CDR3 spans 13 amino acids. The table came from immunoSEQ multiplex PCR; TCRdb's copy has only in-frame clones and leaves some out. The data hold around 80,000 clones, with roughly four fifths observed a single time. This chain connects TRBV28 to TRBJ1-2; D unclear. The sequenced sample was CD4+ T cells from blood, obtained about 46 months after liver transplant. This sequence originates from a human patient who received a liver transplant. Some T cells may have originated in the graft donor. In DNA, the CDR3 is TGTGCCAGCAGTTCTTATTCTAACTATGGCTACACCTTC. This translates into CASSSYSNYGYTF.